The 8 T cell receptor beta chains in this list originate from one sample, sequenced in a study of response to subunit inactivated influenza vaccine. In TCRdb, the RT-PCR reads were re-called with MiXCR into one record per CDR3 protein. The data hold over 750,000 distinct CDR3 sequences, with roughly 20% observed a single time. Sample: PBMCs from blood, taken about 5 days after vaccination. Every receptor here comes from a man aged 45-65 years who received an inactivated influenza vaccine.

CDR3 DNA sequence: TGCAGCGTTGAAGGAGCTTACCCCCTTGGCTACACCTTC. This codes for CSVEGAYPLGYTF. This chain uses TRBV29-1 with TRBJ1-2, with D uncertain. Trimming stripped 1 base from V and 7 bases from J, with 13 bases between. Per the germline V gene, CDR1 is SQVTM and CDR2 is ANQGSEA. The CDR3 has 13 residues.

J is TRBJ2-3 and V is TRBV3-1; maybe TRBD2 (6 bases). The CDR3 is 15 amino acids. In germline, CDR1 is LGHDT, CDR2 YNNKEL (reference sequence). The V end lost 5 bases, the J end lost 5 bases, and 17 bases lay between the germline ends. The CDR3 DNA is TGTGCCAGCAGCGGGAGGCGCATTGGTGAAGATACGCAGTATTTT. It specifies CASSGRRIGEDTQYF.

The chain links TRBV6-2 or TRBV6-3 to TRBJ2-2; 8 bases map to TRBD1. Per the germline V gene, CDR1 is MNHEY and CDR2 is SVGEGT. There are 14 residues in the CDR3. The ends lost 6 bases at V and 5 bases at J; junction bases unmatched: 5. The CDR3 DNA is TGTGCCAGCAGACAAGACAGGGGAACCGGGGAGCTGTTTTTT. Protein product: CASRQDRGTGELFF.

CDR3 residues: CASSLGTSVKETQYF. CDR3 in DNA: TGCGCCAGCAGCCTCGGGACTAGCGTAAAAGAGACCCAGTACTTC. The chain couples TRBV4-3 to TRBJ2-5; 10 bases are shared with TRBD2. The germline V gene has CDR1 LGHNA and CDR2 YSLEER. The CDR3 covers 15 residues. J was trimmed by 3 bases and V by 4 bases; bases with no gene match: 5.

Only a few counts were recorded for this clonotype. This rearrangement joins TRBV6-2 or TRBV6-3 to TRBJ1-5; the match to TRBD1 covers 10 bases. J gave up 3 bases and V 8 bases, and 4 bases lay outside the gene matches. The germline V gene has CDR1 MNHEY and CDR2 SVGEGT. CDR3 size: 14 residues. The CDR3 spells CASGQGGLNQPQHF. The CDR3 DNA follows: TGTGCCAGCGGACAGGGGGGGCTCAATCAGCCCCAGCATTTT.

The chain combines TRBV3-1 with TRBJ2-4; D remains unclear. The V end was cut by 1 base, the J end by 6 bases, with 13 bases between. The CDR3 length is 15 residues. Germline CDR1 LGHDT, CDR2 YNNKEL (reference sequence). The CDR3 is CASSQGIAMGNIQYF. In nucleotides, the CDR3 is TGTGCCAGCAGCCAAGGAATAGCCATGGGAAACATTCAGTACTTC.

The chain is built from TRBV5-6 and TRBJ2-4; D may be TRBD2 (7 bases). Germline V gives CDR1 SGHDT, CDR2 YYEEEE. The CDR3 is made up of 15 amino acids. V gave up 5 bases and J gave up 0 bases, with 12 bases separating them. CDR3 bases: TGTGCCAGCAGTGGGGGGGCCCTAGCCAAAAACATTCAGTACTTC. Amino acids: CASSGGALAKNIQYF.

This clonotype was seen more than once but under ten times. This sequence joins TRBV5-1 and TRBJ2-6; D is unclear. Germline values: CDR1 SGHRS, CDR2 YFSETQ. The length of the CDR3 is 15 residues. Trimming removed 0 bases at V and 4 bases at J, with 8 bases between. CDR3 sequence reads: CASSLDLLGANVLTF. The CDR3 DNA sequence: TGCGCCAGCAGCTTGGACCTCTTAGGGGCCAACGTCCTGACTTTC.